What follows are 6 T cell receptor beta chains derived from one specimen sequenced in a study of cytomegalovirus exposure and HLA in healthy donors (TCRdb year 2017). Library preparation employed the immunoSEQ multiplex PCR assay. For the multiplex PCR, a mixture combining 60 forward primers for TCR Vbeta segments and 13 reverse primers for TCR Jbeta segments was used. Not all clones reach the TCRdb copy of this immuneACCESS table, which keeps in-frame sequences only. Checked studies attribute under half of the gap to unresolved V genes and leave the rest unexplained. Here the sample has some 190,000 clones; about 86% occur a single time. The ten largest clonotypes hold less than 0.35% of the sample. Sequencing was performed on PBMCs. These TCRs come from a woman in her thirties in good health and CMV-seronegative.

V gene TRBV13 combines with J gene TRBJ2-7; D is ambiguous. The CDR3 extends over 15 amino acids. Trimming took off 0 bases at V and 1 base at J, with 10 bases between the two ends. From germline, CDR1 is PRHDT and CDR2 FYEKMQ (reference sequence). In DNA form, the CDR3 reads TGTGCCAGCAGCTTAGGGGGTTTCGGGTCCTACGAGCAGTACTTC. Amino acids: CASSLGGFGSYEQYF.

The chain links TRBV19 to TRBJ1-2; 9 positions agree with TRBD1. The germline V gene has CDR1 LNHDA and CDR2 SQIVND (reference sequence). This CDR3 is built from 14 residues. With 4 bases clipped from V and 6 bases from J, the junction kept 6 bases outside the gene matches. CDR3 loop: CASSTSRDRDGYTF. The CDR3 bases are TGTGCCAGTAGTACGTCCCGGGACAGGGATGGCTACACCTTC.

This clone was recorded only once. The chain carries TRBV15 and TRBJ1-2, with D hard to call. Deletions cut 0 bases from V and 6 bases from J, with 11 bases between. Per germline, CDR1 LNHNV and CDR2 YYDKDF (reference sequence). The CDR3 runs 14 residues. CDR3 DNA sequence: TGTGCCACCAGCAGAGATTTCGCGAGAAATGGCTACACCTTC. Its translation is CATSRDFARNGYTF. The full variable domain, in which reference TRBV15 and TRBJ1-2 provide the parts outside the CDR3, is DAMVIQNPRYQVTQFGKPVTLSCSQTLNHNVMYWYQQKSSQAPKLLFHYYDKDFNNEADTPDNFQSRRPNTSFCFLDIRSPGLGDTAMYLCATSRDFARNGYTFGSGTRLTVV.

The J gene is TRBJ2-3, the V gene TRBV4-2; tentatively, D is TRBD2 (6 bases). CDR1 and CDR2 (germline): LGHNA, YNFKEQ. V lost 0 bases and J lost 5, with 15 bases in between. The CDR3 is 16 residues long. The CDR3 DNA sequence: TGTGCCAGCAGCCAAGACCAGGCCGGGAGCGGAGATACGCAGTATTTT. Its protein product is CASSQDQAGSGDTQYF.

The chain employs TRBV16 and TRBJ2-7; D may be TRBD1 (6 bases). This CDR3 has 17 residues. The V end was cut by 6 bases, the J end by 3 bases, with 24 bases between. The germline CDR1 and CDR2 sequences are KGHSY and FQNENV. The CDR3 region is CASSPTLRDKIFYEQYF. The CDR3 DNA reads TGTGCCAGCAGTCCGACCCTCCGGGACAAAATATTCTACGAGCAGTACTTC. The full variable domain, its missing parts supplied by reference TRBV16 and TRBJ2-7, is GEEVAQTPKHLVRGEGQKAKLYCAPIKGHSYVFWYQQVLKNEFKFLISFQNENVFDETGMPKERFSAKCLPNSPCSLEIQATKLEDSAVYFCASSPTLRDKIFYEQYFGPGTRLTVT.

This clone was observed a single time. This chain connects TRBV6-1 to TRBJ2-7, with no clear D. The V end lost 8 bases, the J end lost 2 bases, and 16 bases lay between the germline ends. Germline V gene sequence: CDR1 MNHNS, CDR2 SASEGT. There are 14 residues in the CDR3. The CDR3 spells CASDVARTAYEQYF. Written as DNA, the CDR3 is TGTGCCAGCGATGTGGCCCGTACAGCCTACGAGCAGTACTTC.